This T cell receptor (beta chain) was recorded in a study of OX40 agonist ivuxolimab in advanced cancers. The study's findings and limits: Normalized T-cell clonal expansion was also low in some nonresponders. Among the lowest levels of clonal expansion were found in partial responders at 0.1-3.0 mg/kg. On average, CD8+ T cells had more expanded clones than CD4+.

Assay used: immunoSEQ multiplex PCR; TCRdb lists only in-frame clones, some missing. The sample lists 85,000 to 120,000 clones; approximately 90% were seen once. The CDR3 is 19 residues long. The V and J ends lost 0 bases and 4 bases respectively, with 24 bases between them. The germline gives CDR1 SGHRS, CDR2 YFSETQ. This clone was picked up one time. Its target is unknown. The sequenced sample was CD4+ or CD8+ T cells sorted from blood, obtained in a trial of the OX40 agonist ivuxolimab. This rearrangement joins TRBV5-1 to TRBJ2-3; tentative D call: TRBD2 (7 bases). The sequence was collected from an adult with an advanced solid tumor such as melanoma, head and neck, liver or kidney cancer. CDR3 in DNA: TGCGCCAGCAGCTTGGCCAGTTCATTGACTAGGGGGGGAGCAGATACGCAGTATTTT. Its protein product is CASSLASSLTRGGADTQYF.